This TCR beta chain came from a study of shared clonotypes between healthy human individuals. Study summary: Per donor, CD8 memory used one plate, CD8 naive used two, CD4 memory used three and CD4 naive used three.

Recent vaccinations or acute infections were absent in the healthy HIV-negative adult donors. Among the donors, all were Caucasian adults who lived in Nashville, Tennessee. CDR3 length: 16 residues. Trimming removed 1 base from V and 4 bases from J, with 17 bases in between. The germline CDR1 and CDR2 sequences are MGHRA and YSYEKL. In the original processing: ImmunoSEQ gave junction-only sequences without quality scores, so filtering differed. The data were produced by immunoSEQ multiplex PCR, yet TCRdb's version contains in-frame clones alone and is incomplete. V and J calls and clone size are as listed in that table; D and trimming were resolved from the DNA. There are under 600,000 clones in the sample; around 95% occur only once, and about 0.067% lies in the top ten.

The chain links TRBV4-1 to TRBJ2-7; TRBD1 is a possible D gene (5 bases). The sequencing input was naive CD4+ T cells sorted from blood. The subset was: CD45RA+ positively selected. The source of this sequence is a woman aged 30 to 39 in good health. The CDR3 loop is CASSQALAGLNYEQYF. The CDR3 DNA is TGCGCCAGCAGCCAAGCATTGGCAGGGTTGAATTACGAGCAGTACTTC.